This T cell receptor (beta chain) was profiled in a study of shared clonotypes between healthy human individuals. The table came from immunoSEQ multiplex PCR; TCRdb's copy has only in-frame clones and leaves some out. The sample has 2 million to 2.5 million clones; approximately 94% are singletons. Free of recent acute infections or vaccinations, the donors were healthy HIV-negative adults. Per the germline V gene, CDR1 is SGDLS and CDR2 is YYNGEE. V lost 2 bases, J lost 5 bases, and 19 bases lay in between. The CDR3 spans 16 residues. V and J are TRBV9 and TRBJ2-5; D remains ambiguous. Sequencing input: naive CD4+ T cells sorted from blood. Subset described: CD45RA+ positively selected. This sequence was found in a man in his late teens or twenties in good health. As DNA, the CDR3 is TGTGCCAGCAGCGTGGTCGCCGGTACTCCCTTCGAGACCCAGTACTTC. Residues: CASSVVAGTPFETQYF.